These T cell receptor beta chains were read from a single sample in a study of blood T cell repertoires in COVID-19. The repertoire was sequenced with immunoSEQ multiplex PCR; TCRdb's copy has only in-frame clones and lacks some. The sample lists roughly 71,000 clones, over 75% occurring once. Sequenced input: peripheral blood. The receptor set was obtained from a middle-aged man with acute or convalescent COVID-19. Each CDR3 is given with its conserved first and last residue. The D gene is left open where the match is weak. Not all rows give a size; the values are once, few, many and, for expanded clones, a class.

V gene	J gene	D gene	clone size	CDR3 protein	CDR3 DNA
TRBV11-2	TRBJ1-1	NA	NA	CASSPRTASTEAFF	TGTGCCAGCAGCCCAAGGACAGCCTCCACTGAAGCTTTCTTT
TRBV11-2	TRBJ1-1	NA	NA	CASSLDMRTEAFF	TGTGCCAGCAGCTTAGACATGAGAACTGAAGCTTTCTTT
TRBV2	TRBJ1-1	NA	NA	CASSGTARRGNTEAFF	TGTGCCAGCAGTGGGACAGCACGAAGGGGGAACACTGAAGCTTTCTTT
TRBV24-1	TRBJ1-3	NA	once	CATSGSSGGRPGNTIYF	TGTGCCACCAGTGGAAGCAGCGGCGGACGTCCCGGAAACACCATATATTTT
TRBV19	TRBJ2-7	NA	NA	CASNRQGGYEQYF	TGTGCCAGTAATAGGCAGGGAGGCTACGAGCAGTACTTC
TRBV7-2	TRBJ1-1	NA	NA	CASSLFITEAFF	TGTGCCAGCAGCTTATTTATCACTGAAGCTTTCTTT
TRBV5-1	TRBJ2-1	NA	NA	CASSLAPSSYNEQFF	TGCGCCAGCAGCTTGGCCCCTAGCTCCTACAATGAGCAGTTCTTC
TRBV10-1	TRBJ2-3	TRBD1	NA	CASSESGTGTDTQYF	TGCGCCAGCAGTGAGTCCGGGACAGGAACAGATACGCAGTATTTT
TRBV7-8	TRBJ2-1	NA	NA	CASSTRDSYNEQFF	TGTGCCAGCAGCACCCGGGATTCCTACAATGAGCAGTTCTTC
TRBV7-9	TRBJ2-1	NA	NA	CASSILAVEQFF	TGTGCCAGCAGTATACTAGCTGTTGAGCAGTTCTTC
TRBV4-1	TRBJ1-3	TRBD1	NA	CASSQDHRGLYSGNTIYF	TGCGCCAGCAGCCAAGATCACAGGGGGCTGTACTCTGGAAACACCATATATTTT
TRBV11-1	TRBJ2-7	TRBD1	once	CASSLQGQVSYEQYF	TGTGCCAGCAGCCTACAGGGACAGGTCTCCTACGAGCAGTACTTC
TRBV7-9	TRBJ1-2	NA	NA	CASSSHREHGYTF	TGTGCCAGCAGCTCGCACAGGGAACACGGCTACACCTTC
TRBV5-1	TRBJ2-4	TRBD1	NA	CASSPGDRAKNIQYF	TGCGCCAGCAGTCCCGGGGACAGAGCCAAAAACATTCAGTACTTC
TRBV18	TRBJ1-4	TRBD1	NA	CASSGQGGSEKLFF	TGTGCCAGCTCAGGACAGGGCGGATCTGAAAAACTGTTTTTT
TRBV11-2	TRBJ1-2	TRBD1	once	CASSLVGQGVTGYTF	TGTGCCAGCAGCCTAGTTGGACAGGGGGTGACTGGCTACACCTTC
TRBV25-1	TRBJ1-1	NA	NA	CASSESVQRGSTEAFF	TGTGCCAGCAGTGAATCTGTCCAGCGGGGTAGCACTGAAGCTTTCTTT
TRBV27	TRBJ1-5	NA	NA	CASSRGNQPQHF	TGTGCCAGCAGTAGGGGGAATCAGCCCCAGCATTTT